This entry features one T cell receptor beta chain sequence. Its recognized antigen is unknown. It has no much larger one-base neighbor in the sample; base qualities were not kept. This record belongs to a study of shared clonotypes between healthy human individuals (TCRdb year 2020). In terms of the full investigation: Three men and two women, aged 18 to 49 years, made up the cohort. Libraries were prepared and TCR repertoires were sequenced by different laboratories using diverse techniques, in order to increase sequencing depth and limit assay-specific biases. Blood TCR repertoires of 5 or 6 healthy adults were deeply sequenced to estimate repertoire size and the extent of clonotype sharing between individuals. For each donor, CD4 naive and CD4 memory were each given three plates, CD8 naive was given two plates, and CD8 memory was given one plate. Leukapheresis yielded between about 0.85 and 10 billion PBMCs per donor. Summary of the overall study and its limitations: Sampling was limited to blood, and TCR repertoires in tissue likely differ from TCR repertoires in blood. Rarefaction of sorted-subset datasets indicated incomplete sequencing despite the large sequencing depth. Clonotypes shared by all four sorted-subset donors showed higher generation probabilities than non-shared clonotypes. Estimated clonotype richness was generally larger for naive than for memory subsets. Because the study included a small number of donors, the genetic and exposure-history diversity represented was limited. Based on pairwise subsampling, the degree of clonotype sharing among donors was expected to be affected by sequencing depth. About 5% of naive CD4, 3.5% of naive CD8, 2.3% of memory CD4, and less than 0.45% of memory CD8 clonotypes were shared across a few donors.

The donors were healthy, HIV-negative adults with no recently reported acute infections or vaccinations. All donors were Caucasian adults living in Nashville, Tennessee, USA. CD4+ T cells were enriched by magnetic negative selection; naive cells were then positively selected on CD45RA, and the negative fraction formed the memory subset. After blood collection by leukapheresis, PBMCs were isolated using Ficoll-Histopaque density gradient centrifugation and then cryopreserved in the vapor phase of liquid nitrogen. Analytical flow cytometry was used to check the purity and quantity of every magnetically sorted T cell population. Each sorted fraction had its genomic DNA isolated and then quantified by UV absorbance on a Nanodrop 2000c. Using the deep immunoSEQ assay, TCR CDR3 regions were amplified from genomic DNA by multiplex PCR. Extracted genomic DNA from each cell subset was spread evenly across all wells of several immunoSEQ 96-well plates, with each plate serving as a replicate. For sorted subsets, each replicate PCR was loaded with roughly 190 ng genomic DNA, equivalent to 30,000 to 35,000 T cell genomes. Purified libraries were measured with a Qubit 3.0 fluorometer, size-checked on a Bioanalyzer 2100, and measured again with the KAPA Library Quantification kit. Each immunoSEQ 96-well plate was sequenced on its own single-read 150-cycle Illumina NextSeq 550 flow cell. In the source study's methods: The immunoSEQ output contained only junctional sequences without quality scores, so filtering could not match that applied to full-length reads. Sequences were annotated with PyIR, a Python wrapper for IgBLAST v1.9, using IMGT germline references to assign V/J genes and CDR3. Reads were removed for weak V/J assignments (E-value above 1e-6), missing CDR3, stop codons, out-of-frame junctions, or ambiguous translated residues. V3J clonotypes were defined as sequences sharing an identical inferred V gene, J gene, and CDR3 amino acid sequence. Percentage overlap between repertoires was calculated by dividing the number of shared unique clonotypes by the size of the smaller repertoire. RTK rarefaction, the Chao1 estimator, and Recon v2.1 estimates of unobserved clonotypes were used to assess repertoire richness. Generation probabilities were computed with OLGA for all TCRbeta clonotypes obtained by the gDNA method from four donors. TCRdb stores this immuneACCESS table with in-frame sequences only. Part of the clones is absent; in the studies checked, under half of the shortfall reflects unresolved V genes, and no reason is known for the rest. The D gene and trimming were derived from the DNA, and the V and J assignments and clone size from that table. For this sample the table gives millions of clones, of which over 85% were detected only once. In total, the top ten clones hold 0.13% of the sample.

The CDR3 runs 17 residues from the cysteine to the phenylalanine. CDR3 DNA only is kept here, 51 bases in frame from base 1. Taken from the germline V gene (reference sequence), the CDR1 and CDR2 loops are LNHDA and SQIVND. At the junction V is shortened by 0 bases and J by 7 bases, with 19 bases in between. The receptor's source is a man younger than 35 in good health. The sample was naive CD4+ T cells sorted from blood. The cell subset or site label, as the study defines it: CD45RA+ positively selected. The chain was built from TRBV19 and TRBJ2-4; tentative D gene TRBD1, with 5 bases matching. The bases read TGTGCCAGTAGTATAGATAGTGGGGTGGCAGGGAAGAACATTCAGTACTTC. This is translated as CASSIDSGVAGKNIQYF.